This T cell receptor beta chain is drawn from a study of spatial heterogeneity in lung cancer. TCR cDNA molecules each had a unique molecular identifier. Each CDR3 protein gets one entry after TCRdb re-called the 5' RACE reads with MiXCR. Here the sample spans about 110,000 distinct CDR3 sequences, 10% to 12% being singletons. Trimming left V 6 bases short and J 8 bases short, with 23 bases between. The CDR3 extends over 16 amino acids. The germline CDR1 and CDR2 sequences are SGHNT and YENEEA. Specified time point: blood at routine non-recurrence follow-up after resection. Sequencing was performed on whole RNA extracted from tumor and nontumor lung tissue, or from frozen PBMC, and the material was left unsorted.

The receptor comes from a female donor with early-stage non-small cell lung cancer. The chain carries TRBV11-3 and TRBJ1-3, with D perhaps TRBD1 (6 bases). The specimen comprised PBMCs, sampled at follow-up. The chain's CDR3 is CASRFRGSSHQDTIYF. CDR3 bases: TGTGCCAGCAGATTCAGGGGTTCATCCCACCAGGACACCATATATTTT.